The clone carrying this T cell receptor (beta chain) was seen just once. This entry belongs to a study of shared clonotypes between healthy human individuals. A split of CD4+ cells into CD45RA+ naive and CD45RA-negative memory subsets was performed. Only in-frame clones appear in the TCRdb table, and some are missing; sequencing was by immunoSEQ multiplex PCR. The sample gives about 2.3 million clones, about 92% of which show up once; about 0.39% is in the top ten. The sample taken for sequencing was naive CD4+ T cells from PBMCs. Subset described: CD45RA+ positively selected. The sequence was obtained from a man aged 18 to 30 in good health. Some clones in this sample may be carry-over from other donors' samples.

CDR3 DNA sequence: TGTGCCACCCGGACGGACAGGGTCACCTACGAGCAGTACTTC. Translated: CATRTDRVTYEQYF. The chain uses TRBV27 and TRBJ2-7; 8 bases map to TRBD1. The CDR3 runs to 14 residues. Germline V lookup: CDR1 MNHEY, CDR2 SMNVEV (reference sequence). V was pared by 10 bases and J by 2 bases, with 10 bases of the junction left unmatched.